This TCR beta chain was found in a study of T cells in Graves' hyperthyroidism and ophthalmopathy. In germline, CDR1 is MGHRA, CDR2 YSYEKL. V gave up 3 bases and J gave up 4 bases; unmatched junction bases: 11. This CDR3 spans 18 amino acids. RNA transcripts gave rise to amplified TCR beta CDR3 regions. HTBI primers were used for first-round RT-PCR of the TCR CDR3. TCRdb independently ran MiXCR on the multiplex PCR reads; one entry per CDR3 protein. In the table there are around 250,000 distinct CDR3 sequences, 13% to 15% of which are singletons. Clinicians diagnosed patients from clinical symptoms, serum thyroxine and TRAb, thyroid ultrasound and orbital computed tomography.

The chain carries TRBV4-1 and TRBJ1-4; TRBD1 aligns across 10 bases. The clonotype comes from a woman in her thirties or forties with Graves' hyperthyroidism that later progressed to Graves' ophthalmopathy. The sequencing input was blood. The CDR3 DNA follows: TGCGCCAGCAGCCACGCGGGACAGGGGTCCTTCTTTAATGAAAAACTGTTTTTT. Its translation is CASSHAGQGSFFNEKLFF.